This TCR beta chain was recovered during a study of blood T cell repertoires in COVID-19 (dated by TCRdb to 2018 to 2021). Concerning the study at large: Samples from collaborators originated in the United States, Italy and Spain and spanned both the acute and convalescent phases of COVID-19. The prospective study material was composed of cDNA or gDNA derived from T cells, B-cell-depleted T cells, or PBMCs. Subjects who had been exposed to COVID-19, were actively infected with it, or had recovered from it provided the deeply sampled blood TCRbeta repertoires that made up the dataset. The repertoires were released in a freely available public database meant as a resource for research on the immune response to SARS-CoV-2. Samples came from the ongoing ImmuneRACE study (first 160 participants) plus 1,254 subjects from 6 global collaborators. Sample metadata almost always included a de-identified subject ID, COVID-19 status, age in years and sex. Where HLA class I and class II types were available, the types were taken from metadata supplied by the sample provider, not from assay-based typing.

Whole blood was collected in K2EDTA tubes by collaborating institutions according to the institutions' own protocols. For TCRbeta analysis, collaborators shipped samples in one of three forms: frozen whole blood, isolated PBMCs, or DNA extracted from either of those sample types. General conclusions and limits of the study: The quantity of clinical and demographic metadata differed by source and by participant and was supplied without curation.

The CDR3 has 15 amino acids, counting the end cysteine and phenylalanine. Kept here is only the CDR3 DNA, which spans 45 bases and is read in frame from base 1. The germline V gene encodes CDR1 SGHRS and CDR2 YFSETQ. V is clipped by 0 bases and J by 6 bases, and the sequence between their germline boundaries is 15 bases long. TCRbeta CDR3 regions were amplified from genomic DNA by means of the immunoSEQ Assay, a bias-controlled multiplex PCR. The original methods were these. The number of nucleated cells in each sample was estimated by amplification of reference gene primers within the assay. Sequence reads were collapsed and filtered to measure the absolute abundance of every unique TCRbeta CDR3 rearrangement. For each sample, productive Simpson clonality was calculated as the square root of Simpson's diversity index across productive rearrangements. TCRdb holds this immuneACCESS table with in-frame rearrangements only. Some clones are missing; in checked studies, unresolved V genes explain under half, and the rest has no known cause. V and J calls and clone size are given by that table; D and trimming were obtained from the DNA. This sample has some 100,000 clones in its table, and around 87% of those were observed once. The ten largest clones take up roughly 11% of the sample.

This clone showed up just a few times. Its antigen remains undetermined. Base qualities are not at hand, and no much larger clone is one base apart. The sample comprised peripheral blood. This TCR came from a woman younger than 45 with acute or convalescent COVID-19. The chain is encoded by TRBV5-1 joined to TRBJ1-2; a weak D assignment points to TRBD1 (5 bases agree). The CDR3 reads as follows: CASSLDTGGRDGYTF. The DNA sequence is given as TGCGCCAGCAGCTTGGATACAGGAGGGAGAGATGGCTACACCTTC.